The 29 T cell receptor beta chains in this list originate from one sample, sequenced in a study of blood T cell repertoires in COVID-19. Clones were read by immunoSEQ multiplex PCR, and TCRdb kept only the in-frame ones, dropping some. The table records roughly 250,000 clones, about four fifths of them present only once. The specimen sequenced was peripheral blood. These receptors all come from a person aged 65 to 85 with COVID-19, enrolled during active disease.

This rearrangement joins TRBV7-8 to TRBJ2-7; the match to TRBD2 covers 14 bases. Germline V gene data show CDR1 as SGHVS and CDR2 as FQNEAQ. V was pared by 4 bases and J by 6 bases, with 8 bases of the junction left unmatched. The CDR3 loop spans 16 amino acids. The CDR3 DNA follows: TGTGCCAGCAGCTCACCGACTAGCGGGAGGGATTTCGAGCAGTACTTC. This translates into CASSSPTSGRDFEQYF.

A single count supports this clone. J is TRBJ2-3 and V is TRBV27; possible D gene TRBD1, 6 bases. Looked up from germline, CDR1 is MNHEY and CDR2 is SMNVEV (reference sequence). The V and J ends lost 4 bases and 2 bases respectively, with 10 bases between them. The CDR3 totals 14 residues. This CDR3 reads CASSSGQATDTQYF. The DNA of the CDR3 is TGTGCCAGCAGTTCGGGACAAGCCACAGATACGCAGTATTTT.

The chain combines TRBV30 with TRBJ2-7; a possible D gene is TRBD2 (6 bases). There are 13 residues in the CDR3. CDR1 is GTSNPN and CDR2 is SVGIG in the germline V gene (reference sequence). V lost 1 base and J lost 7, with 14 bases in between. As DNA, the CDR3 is TGTGCCTGGAGTGCGTTAGGGGCGGGAGAGCAGTACTTC. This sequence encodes CAWSALGAGEQYF.

This CDR3 is CASSGDRGGEAFF. The CDR3 bases are TGTGCCAGCAGTGGAGACAGGGGAGGTGAAGCTTTCTTT. The genes are TRBV6-4 and TRBJ1-1; 8 positions match TRBD1. There are 13 residues in the CDR3. The ends lost 4 bases at V and 7 bases at J; junction bases unmatched: 5. Germline CDR1 is MRHNA and CDR2 is SNTAGT.

The CDR3 DNA reads as TGTGCCAGCAGTTGGCCGGGGAGCTCCTATAATTCACCCCTCCACTTT. Protein sequence: CASSWPGSSYNSPLHF. The chain couples TRBV28 to TRBJ1-6; D gene unclear. This CDR3 has 16 residues. Trimming left V 4 bases short and J 0 bases short, with 10 bases between. Germline V CDR1 and CDR2: MDHEN, SYDVKM.

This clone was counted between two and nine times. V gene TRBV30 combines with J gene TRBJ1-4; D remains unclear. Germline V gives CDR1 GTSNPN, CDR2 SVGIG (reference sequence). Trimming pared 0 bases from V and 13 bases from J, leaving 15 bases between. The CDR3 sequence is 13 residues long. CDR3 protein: CAWSVYTSPGLFF. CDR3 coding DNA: TGTGCCTGGAGTGTTTACACCTCGCCGGGACTGTTTTTT.

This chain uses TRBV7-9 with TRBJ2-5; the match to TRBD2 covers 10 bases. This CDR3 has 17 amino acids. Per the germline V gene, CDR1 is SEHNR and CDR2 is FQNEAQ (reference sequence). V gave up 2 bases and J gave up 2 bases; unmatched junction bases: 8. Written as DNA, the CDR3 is TGTGCCAGCAGCTTAATTACGACTAGCGGGCAACAAGAGACCCAGTACTTC. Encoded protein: CASSLITTSGQQETQYF.

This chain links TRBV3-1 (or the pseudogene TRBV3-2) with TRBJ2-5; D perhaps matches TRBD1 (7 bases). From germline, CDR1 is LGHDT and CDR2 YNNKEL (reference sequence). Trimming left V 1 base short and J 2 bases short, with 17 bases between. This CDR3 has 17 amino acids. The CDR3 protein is CASSQVTRGAAQETQYF. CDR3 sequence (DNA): TGTGCCAGCAGCCAAGTTACCAGGGGGGCCGCTCAAGAGACCCAGTACTTC.

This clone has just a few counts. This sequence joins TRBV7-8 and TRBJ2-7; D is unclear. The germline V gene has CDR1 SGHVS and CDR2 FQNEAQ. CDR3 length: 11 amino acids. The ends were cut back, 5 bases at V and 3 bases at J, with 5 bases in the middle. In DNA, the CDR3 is TGTGCCAGCAGCCCGAGCTACGAGCAGTACTTC. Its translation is CASSPSYEQYF.

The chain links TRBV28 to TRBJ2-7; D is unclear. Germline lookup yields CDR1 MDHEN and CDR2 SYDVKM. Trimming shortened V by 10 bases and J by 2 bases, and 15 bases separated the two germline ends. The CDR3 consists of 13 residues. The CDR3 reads CATTGGRAYEQYF. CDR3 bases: TGTGCCACTACTGGCGGCAGAGCCTACGAGCAGTACTTC.

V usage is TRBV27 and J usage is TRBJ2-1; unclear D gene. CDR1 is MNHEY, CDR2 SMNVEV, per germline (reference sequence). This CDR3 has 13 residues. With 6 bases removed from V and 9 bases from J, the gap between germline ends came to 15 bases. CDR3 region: CASSPLLVREQFF. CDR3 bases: TGTGCCAGCAGCCCCTTGCTTGTGCGTGAGCAGTTCTTC.

For the CDR3, the DNA is TGTGCCAGCACCTCCCCGGGCGGGGGGGCTACGGAGAGGAACACAGATACGCAGTATTTT. Residues: CASTSPGGGATERNTDTQYF. The genes are TRBV28 and TRBJ2-3; 9 nucleotides match TRBD2. Losses at the gene ends were 7 bases for V and 2 bases for J; bases not matched to a gene: 22. The CDR3 sequence is 20 residues long. The germline V gene has CDR1 MDHEN and CDR2 SYDVKM.

The CDR3 DNA reads TGTGCCAGCAGCTTACGGGGCACAGATACGCAGTATTTT. It codes for CASSLRGTDTQYF. This sequence joins TRBV12-3 or TRBV12-4 and TRBJ2-3; D unclear. V was pared by 6 bases and J by 1 base, with 8 bases between. The CDR3 has 13 residues.

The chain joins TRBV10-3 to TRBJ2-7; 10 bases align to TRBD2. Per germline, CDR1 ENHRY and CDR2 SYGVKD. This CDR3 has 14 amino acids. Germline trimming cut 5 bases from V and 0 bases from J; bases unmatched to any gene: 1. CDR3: CAISSGGASYEQYF. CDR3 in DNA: TGTGCCATCAGTAGCGGGGGGGCCTCCTACGAGCAGTACTTC.

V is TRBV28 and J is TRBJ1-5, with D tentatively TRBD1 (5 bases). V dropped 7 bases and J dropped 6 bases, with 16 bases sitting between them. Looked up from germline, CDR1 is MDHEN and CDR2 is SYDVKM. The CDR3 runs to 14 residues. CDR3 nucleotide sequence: TGTGCCAGCACTTTGGGGGGGAAGGGTCAGCCCCAGCATTTT. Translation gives CASTLGGKGQPQHF.

The DNA for the CDR3 is TGTGCCAGCAGTGTCTCCTACAGGGGTCAAGAGACCCAGTACTTC. As protein: CASSVSYRGQETQYF. This sequence joins TRBV27 and TRBJ2-5; the match to TRBD1 covers 7 bases. This CDR3 is 15 amino acids long. Trimming cost V 5 bases and J 2 bases; bases outside gene matches: 8. Germline V CDR1 and CDR2: MNHEY, SMNVEV (reference sequence).

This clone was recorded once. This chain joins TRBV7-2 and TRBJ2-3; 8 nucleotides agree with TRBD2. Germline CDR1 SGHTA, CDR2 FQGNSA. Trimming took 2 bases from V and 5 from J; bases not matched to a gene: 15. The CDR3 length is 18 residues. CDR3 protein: CASSLSISGALRRDTQYF. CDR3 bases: TGTGCCAGCAGCTTAAGCATTAGCGGGGCCCTAAGGAGAGATACGCAGTATTTT.

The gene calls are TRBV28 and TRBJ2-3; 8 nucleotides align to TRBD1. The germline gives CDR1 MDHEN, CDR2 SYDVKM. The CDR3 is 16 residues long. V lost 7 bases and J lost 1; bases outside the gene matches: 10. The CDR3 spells CASKGQGNWRTDTQYF. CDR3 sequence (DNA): TGTGCCAGCAAAGGACAGGGCAATTGGCGCACAGATACGCAGTATTTT. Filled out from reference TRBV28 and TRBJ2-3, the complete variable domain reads DVKVTQSSRYLVKRTGEKVFLECVQDMDHENMFWYRQDPGLGLRLIYFSYDVKMKEKGDIPEGYSVSREKKERFSLILESASTNQTSMYLCASKGQGNWRTDTQYFGPGTRLTVL.

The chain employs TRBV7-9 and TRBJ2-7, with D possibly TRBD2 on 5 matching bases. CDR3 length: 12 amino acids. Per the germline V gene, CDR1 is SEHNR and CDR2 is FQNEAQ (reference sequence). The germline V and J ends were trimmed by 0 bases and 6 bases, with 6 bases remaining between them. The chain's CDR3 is CASSLAEGEQYF. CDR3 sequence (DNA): TGTGCCAGCAGCTTAGCAGAGGGCGAGCAGTACTTC. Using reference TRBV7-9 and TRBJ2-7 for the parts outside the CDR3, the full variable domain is DTGVSQNPRHKITKRGQNVTFRCDPISEHNRLYWYRQTLGQGPEFLTYFQNEAQLEKSRLLSDRFSAERPKGSFSTLEIQRTEQGDSAMYLCASSLAEGEQYFGPGTRLTVT.

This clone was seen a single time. The CDR3 loop is CASRGTGKVYEQYF. The DNA of the CDR3 is TGTGCCAGCAGAGGGACAGGGAAAGTCTACGAGCAGTACTTC. This sequence joins TRBV6-5 and TRBJ2-7, with 9 bases fitting TRBD1. Germline V gene lookup returns CDR1 MNHEY and CDR2 SVGAGI. With V trimmed by 6 bases and J by 3 bases, 6 bases remained unmatched. The CDR3 contains 14 residues.

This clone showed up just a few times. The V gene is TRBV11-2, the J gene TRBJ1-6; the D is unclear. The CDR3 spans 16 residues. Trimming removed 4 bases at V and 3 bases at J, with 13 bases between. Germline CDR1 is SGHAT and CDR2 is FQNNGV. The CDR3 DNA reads TGTGCCAGCAGCTCGGCCCCGGGAGACTATAATTCACCCCTCCACTTT. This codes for CASSSAPGDYNSPLHF.

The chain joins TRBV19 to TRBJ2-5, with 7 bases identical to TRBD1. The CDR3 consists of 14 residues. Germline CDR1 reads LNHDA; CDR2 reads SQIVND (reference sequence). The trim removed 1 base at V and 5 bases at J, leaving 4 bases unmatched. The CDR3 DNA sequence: TGTGCCAGTAGTATAGCTAGGGGGCGGGAGACCCAGTACTTC. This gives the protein CASSIARGRETQYF.

In DNA form, the CDR3 reads TGTGCCAGCAGCAGGTGGGAGTTCCCCTACGAGCAGTACTTC. Its protein product is CASSRWEFPYEQYF. This chain links TRBV21-1 with TRBJ2-7; the D call TRBD2 from the table was never checked on the DNA. TRBV21-1 is termed a pseudogene. This CDR3 is 14 amino acids long.

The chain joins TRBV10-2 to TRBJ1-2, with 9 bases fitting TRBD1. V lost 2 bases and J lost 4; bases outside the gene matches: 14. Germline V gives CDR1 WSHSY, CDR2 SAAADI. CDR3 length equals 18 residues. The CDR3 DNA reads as TGCGCCAGCAGTGAGAGTCTGGTGGGACAGGGCCCCAGCTATGGCTACACCTTC. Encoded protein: CASSESLVGQGPSYGYTF.

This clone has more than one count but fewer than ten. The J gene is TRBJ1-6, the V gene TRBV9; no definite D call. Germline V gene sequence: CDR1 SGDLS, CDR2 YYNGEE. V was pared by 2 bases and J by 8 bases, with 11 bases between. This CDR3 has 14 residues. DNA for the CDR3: TGTGCCAGCAGCGTCGCGGGCGAGGATTCACCCCTCCACTTT. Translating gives CASSVAGEDSPLHF.

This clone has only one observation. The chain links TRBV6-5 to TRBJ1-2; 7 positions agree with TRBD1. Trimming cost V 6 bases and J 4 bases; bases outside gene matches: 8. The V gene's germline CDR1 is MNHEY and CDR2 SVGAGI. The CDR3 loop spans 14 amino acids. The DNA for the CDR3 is TGTGCCAGCAGATCGGACAGGCTCCTCTATGGCTACACCTTC. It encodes CASRSDRLLYGYTF.

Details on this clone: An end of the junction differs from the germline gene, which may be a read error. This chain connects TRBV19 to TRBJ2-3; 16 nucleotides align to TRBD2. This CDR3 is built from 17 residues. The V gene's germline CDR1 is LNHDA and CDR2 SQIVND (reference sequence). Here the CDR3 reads CASSTGTSGRDTNTQYF. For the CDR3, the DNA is TGTGCCAGTAGTACCGGGACTAGCGGGAGGGACACAAATACGCAGTATTTT.

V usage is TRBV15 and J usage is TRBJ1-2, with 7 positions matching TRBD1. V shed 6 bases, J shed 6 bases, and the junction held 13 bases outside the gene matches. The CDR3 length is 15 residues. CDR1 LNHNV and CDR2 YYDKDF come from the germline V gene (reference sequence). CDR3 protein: CATRARDSGDHGYTF. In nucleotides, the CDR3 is TGTGCCACCAGAGCCCGGGACAGCGGTGATCATGGCTACACCTTC.

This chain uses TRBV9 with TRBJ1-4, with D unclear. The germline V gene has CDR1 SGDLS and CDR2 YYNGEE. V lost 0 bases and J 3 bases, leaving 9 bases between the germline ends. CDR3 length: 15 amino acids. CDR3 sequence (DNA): TGTGCCAGCAGCGTAGTTGAGGGTGCTAATGAAAAACTGTTTTTT. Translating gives CASSVVEGANEKLFF.